This TCR beta chain was captured in a study of T-cell memory formation after mild COVID-19. Study-level findings and limits: Second-wave clones that peaked on day 37 lacked confirmed SARS-CoV-2 specificity. Day 15 to 85 contractors were CD4/CD8 balanced; later expanders leaned CD4+.

V lost 4 bases and J 0 bases, leaving 16 bases between the germline ends. The CDR3 is 17 amino acids. CDR1 is MGHRA, CDR2 YSYEKL, per germline. TCRdb reanalysed the 5' RACE reads using MiXCR and keeps one entry per CDR3 protein. This sample has roughly 560,000 distinct CDR3 sequences, with 20% found just once. Turning to this clonotype: The antigen is not known.

The chain carries TRBV4-1 and TRBJ1-3; D is uncertain. Sequenced sample: PBMCs or a T cell subset sorted from them (not recorded which). The receptor was derived from an adult woman who had mild COVID-19 (a few samples of this study predate the infection). Cell type and time point are not known. CDR3 loop: CASSRTGPLSSGNTIYF. The CDR3 DNA follows: TGCGCCAGCAGCCGGACCGGACCGCTTAGCTCTGGAAACACCATATATTTT.